These 25 T cell receptor beta chains were sequenced from one sample in a study of monozygotic twins with inflammatory bowel disease. After re-calling the 5' RACE reads, TCRdb lists one entry per CDR3 protein, DNA absent. The table for this sample gives 93,000 or so distinct CDR3 sequences. Sequenced: blood. All receptors derive from a human donor with ulcerative colitis or Crohn's disease, or a healthy co-twin of an affected twin (not recorded which).

The gene calls are TRBV9 and TRBJ2-7; the TRBD1 assignment by TCRdb is unverifiable without DNA. CDR1 SGDLS and CDR2 YYNGEE come from the germline V gene. This CDR3 is built from 14 residues. Here the CDR3 reads CASSVDQGDYEQYF.

The chain couples TRBV29-1 to TRBJ2-7. The CDR3 is made up of 11 amino acids. The germline CDR1 and CDR2 sequences are SQVTM and ANQGSEA. CDR3 residues: CNVNFSYEQYF.

The V and J genes are TRBV9 and TRBJ2-1; the D call from TCRdb, TRBD1, cannot be confirmed without DNA. The CDR3 sequence is 14 residues long. Germline V gene lookup returns CDR1 SGDLS and CDR2 YYNGEE. CDR3 loop: CASSVAGAYNEQFF. Full variable domain (remainder filled in from reference TRBV9 and TRBJ2-1): DSGVTQTPKHLITATGQRVTLRCSPRSGDLSVYWYQQSLDQGLQFLIQYYNGEERAKGNILERFSAQQFPDLHSELNLSSLELGDSALYFCASSVAGAYNEQFFGPGTRLTVL.

The rearrangement joins TRBV20-1 to TRBJ1-5; TCRdb reports TRBD1, a call that lacks DNA to check it against. The V gene's germline CDR1 is DFQATT and CDR2 SNEGSKA (reference sequence). The CDR3 has 15 amino acids. CDR3 region: CSATPMDSSNQPQHF.

The rearrangement joins TRBV7-9 to TRBJ1-5. The CDR3 sequence is 14 residues long. CDR1 is SEHNR, CDR2 FQNEAQ, per germline (reference sequence). CDR3 in amino acids: CASSLADSNQPQHF.

The chain has TRBV6-5 and TRBJ2-3; TCRdb proposes TRBD1, but this gene call is untestable without DNA. CDR1 is MNHEY, CDR2 SVGAGI, per germline. CDR3 length: 16 amino acids. Here the CDR3 reads CASSYSQGIGTDTQYF.

The rearrangement links TRBV7-9 to TRBJ1-2. The CDR3 totals 14 residues. Germline lookup yields CDR1 SEHNR and CDR2 FQNEAQ (reference sequence). The CDR3 reads CASGRVEANYGYTF.

The chain recombines TRBV29-1 with TRBJ1-1. Germline CDR1 is SQVTM and CDR2 is ANQGSEA. The CDR3 is 13 amino acids. CDR3 sequence: CSVDKTGNTEAFF.

The rearrangement links TRBV7-9 to TRBJ1-3; TCRdb's assignment of TRBD1 cannot be checked, as there is no DNA. CDR1 and CDR2 (germline): SEHNR, FQNEAQ (reference sequence). The CDR3 is made up of 16 amino acids. CDR3 residues: CASSTHRGPSGNTIYF.

This chain uses TRBV7-2 with TRBJ2-1; TCRdb's D call of TRBD1 is untestable without DNA. The germline V gene has CDR1 SGHTA and CDR2 FQGNSA. The length of the CDR3 is 15 residues. The CDR3 sequence is CASNLQGNSWNEQFF.

CDR3 loop: CASSWGTAGLEQYF. The chain joins TRBV11-2 to TRBJ2-7; TCRdb outputs TRBD2, but without DNA this stays unchecked. This CDR3 is 14 amino acids long. Germline values: CDR1 SGHAT, CDR2 FQNNGV.

The chain has TRBV20-1 and TRBJ1-5; the D call from TCRdb, TRBD1, cannot be confirmed without DNA. The CDR3 spans 13 residues. Germline CDR1 and CDR2: DFQATT and SNEGSKA (reference sequence). Here the CDR3 reads CSARTDSNQPQHF.

The rearrangement uses TRBV6-2 or TRBV6-3 and TRBJ2-7; TCRdb calls TRBD1, which cannot be checked without DNA. CDR3 length: 15 amino acids. Per germline, CDR1 MNHEY and CDR2 SVGEGT. CDR3 in amino acids: CASSYFGQGAYEQYF.

The genes are TRBV7-8 and TRBJ1-5. CDR1 and CDR2 from the germline V gene are SGHVS and FQNEAQ. The CDR3 spans 14 residues. The CDR3 is CASSLVQEGQPQHF.

The chain uses TRBV12-3 or TRBV12-4 and TRBJ2-1. The CDR3 is 11 residues long. The CDR3 reads CASSRYNEQFF.

V and J are TRBV20-1 and TRBJ2-1; TCRdb outputs TRBD1, but without DNA this stays unchecked. The CDR3 totals 14 residues. Germline V gene sequence: CDR1 DFQATT, CDR2 SNEGSKA (reference sequence). The CDR3 region is CSARTLSQNNEQFF.

The gene calls are TRBV12-3 or TRBV12-4 and TRBJ2-2; no DNA is available, so the TRBD1 call from TCRdb remains unchecked. The CDR3 covers 15 residues. CDR3 residues: CATGRGDTNTGELFF.

CDR3 sequence reads: CASSLNRQGFYEQYF. This chain joins TRBV5-4 and TRBJ2-7; with no DNA, the TCRdb D assignment of TRBD2 cannot be verified. Germline CDR1 is SGHNT and CDR2 is YYREEE (reference sequence). The length of the CDR3 is 15 residues.

This chain connects TRBV28 to TRBJ1-1; TCRdb's D call, TRBD1, is unchecked because there is no DNA. Germline V gives CDR1 MDHEN, CDR2 SYDVKM. The CDR3 sequence is 13 residues long. CDR3 sequence: CASLGQGETEAFF. Filled out from reference TRBV28 and TRBJ1-1, the complete variable domain reads DVKVTQSSRYLVKRTGEKVFLECVQDMDHENMFWYRQDPGLGLRLIYFSYDVKMKEKGDIPEGYSVSREKKERFSLILESASTNQTSMYLCASLGQGETEAFFGQGTRLTVV.

V is TRBV7-3 and J is TRBJ2-1; the D gene TCRdb calls, TRBD2, cannot be checked with no DNA. The germline V gene encodes CDR1 SGHTA and CDR2 FQGTGA. The length of the CDR3 is 17 residues. CDR3: CASSPTPTSGTYNEQFF. The variable domain in full, completed from reference TRBV7-3 and TRBJ2-1, reads GAGVSQTPSNKVTEKGKYVELRCDPISGHTALYWYRQSLGQGPEFLIYFQGTGAADDSGLPNDRFFAVRPEGSVSTLKIQRTERGDSAVYLCASSPTPTSGTYNEQFFGPGTRLTVL.

The chain is built from TRBV20-1 and TRBJ2-2; no DNA is available, so the TRBD1 call from TCRdb remains unchecked. The CDR3 spans 14 residues. CDR1 is DFQATT and CDR2 is SNEGSKA in the germline V gene (reference sequence). The chain's CDR3 is CSARSGGNTGELFF.

V usage is TRBV6-5 and J usage is TRBJ1-6; TCRdb indicates TRBD1, and absent DNA this call remains unverified. CDR3 length: 13 amino acids. In germline, CDR1 is MNHEY, CDR2 SVGAGI. CDR3 loop: CASSYDSNSPLHF.

The CDR3 region is CASSLVGGNTGELFF. This rearrangement joins TRBV12-3 or TRBV12-4 to TRBJ2-2; without DNA, the TCRdb call of TRBD2 cannot be checked. The CDR3 runs 15 residues.

The rearrangement uses TRBV4-2 and TRBJ2-7; without DNA, the TCRdb call of TRBD2 cannot be checked. The CDR3 sequence is 13 residues long. Germline V gene data show CDR1 as LGHNA and CDR2 as YNFKEQ. The CDR3 loop reads CASSQGLAGEQYF.

The rearrangement joins TRBV5-1 to TRBJ1-1; TCRdb outputs TRBD1, but without DNA this stays unchecked. CDR1 SGHRS and CDR2 YFSETQ come from the germline V gene. The CDR3 sequence is 14 residues long. The chain's CDR3 is CASSFSGASTEAFF.